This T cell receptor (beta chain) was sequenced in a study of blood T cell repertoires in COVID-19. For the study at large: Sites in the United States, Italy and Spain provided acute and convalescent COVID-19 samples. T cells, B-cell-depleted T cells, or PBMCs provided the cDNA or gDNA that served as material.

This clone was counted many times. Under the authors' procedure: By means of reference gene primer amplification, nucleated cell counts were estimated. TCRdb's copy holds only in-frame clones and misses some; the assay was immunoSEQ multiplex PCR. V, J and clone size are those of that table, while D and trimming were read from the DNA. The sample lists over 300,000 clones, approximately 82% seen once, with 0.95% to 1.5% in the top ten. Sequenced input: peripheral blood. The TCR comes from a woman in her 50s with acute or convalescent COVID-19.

CDR3 sequence: CASSFKVAGGADTQYF. The CDR3 nucleotides are TGCGCCAGCAGCTTCAAAGTAGCGGGAGGAGCAGATACGCAGTATTTT. The chain combines TRBV5-1 with TRBJ2-3; 10 positions agree with TRBD2. The CDR3 spans 16 residues. Germline V CDR1 and CDR2: SGHRS, YFSETQ. J lost 4 bases, V lost 2 bases, and 7 bases had no gene match.